Below, 7 T cell receptor beta chains from the same sample are listed, as sequenced in a study of cytomegalovirus exposure and HLA in healthy donors. Clones were sequenced by immunoSEQ multiplex PCR, and TCRdb holds only the in-frame ones, with some missing. The data contain approximately 280,000 clones, roughly 88% of them seen just once; the ten biggest clones take up roughly 1%. The material sequenced was PBMCs. The origin of the receptors is a woman in her late teens or twenties in good health and CMV-seronegative.

This chain joins TRBV25-1 and TRBJ2-1, with 8 bases fitting TRBD2. The germline V gene encodes CDR1 MGHDK and CDR2 SYGVNS. The CDR3 has 15 amino acids. J was trimmed by 10 bases and V by 1 base; bases with no gene match: 9. CDR3 bases: TGTGCCAGCAGTGAATGGGGGAATAGCGGGACGGAGCAGTTCTTC. Amino acids: CASSEWGNSGTEQFF.

The genes are TRBV9 and TRBJ1-1, with 8 positions matching TRBD1. Germline CDR1 reads SGDLS; CDR2 reads YYNGEE. The CDR3 covers 14 residues. V shed 4 bases, J shed 1 base, and the junction held 3 bases outside the gene matches. The CDR3 DNA reads as TGTGCCAGCAGCCTAGGACAGGGGAACACTGAAGCTTTCTTT. It is translated as CASSLGQGNTEAFF.

This clone was recorded once. The chain combines TRBV11-2 with TRBJ2-7; 8 nucleotides line up with TRBD1. In germline, CDR1 is SGHAT, CDR2 FQNNGV. The CDR3 sequence is 16 residues long. J lost 2 bases, V lost 1 base, and 7 bases had no gene match. The chain's CDR3 is CASSLVLQGATYEQYF. For the CDR3, the DNA is TGTGCCAGCAGCTTAGTTCTGCAGGGGGCTACCTACGAGCAGTACTTC.

V usage is TRBV4-3 and J usage is TRBJ2-1; 14 positions agree with TRBD2. This CDR3 is built from 17 residues. V lost 0 bases to trimming and J lost 8 bases; unmatched junction nucleotides: 6. The V gene's germline CDR1 is LGHNA and CDR2 YSLEER. This CDR3 reads CASSQESGLAGVYEQFF. The CDR3 DNA reads as TGCGCCAGCAGCCAAGAATCGGGACTAGCGGGAGTATATGAGCAGTTCTTC.

This clone was counted a few times. V usage is TRBV28 and J usage is TRBJ2-7; 10 bases align to TRBD2. The CDR3 consists of 15 residues. The V gene's germline CDR1 is MDHEN and CDR2 SYDVKM. The V segment lost 8 bases and the J segment 2 bases; nucleotides outside the gene matches: 9. CDR3 DNA: TGTGCCAGCTCATCCAGCGGGAGGGGGACCTACGAGCAGTACTTC. It specifies CASSSSGRGTYEQYF.

The J gene is TRBJ2-1, the V gene TRBV29-1; tentatively, D is TRBD1 (7 bases). The length of the CDR3 is 15 residues. Trimming stripped 5 bases from V and 3 bases from J, with 17 bases between. Germline values: CDR1 SQVTM, CDR2 ANQGSEA. DNA of the CDR3: TGCAGCGTTCAGGGGGGCGCGTTAGGCTACAATGAGCAGTTCTTC. It encodes CSVQGGALGYNEQFF.

This chain uses TRBV7-3 with TRBJ2-2; a possible D gene is TRBD1 (6 bases). Germline V gene sequence: CDR1 SGHTA, CDR2 FQGTGA. The CDR3 totals 13 residues. Trimming took off 2 bases at V and 8 bases at J, with 9 bases between the two ends. The CDR3, as DNA: TGTGCCAGCAGCTTAGCGAGGGGGGGGGAGCTGTTTTTT. Translation gives CASSLARGGELFF.